Sequencing of this T cell receptor beta chain was carried out in a study of T cells in Graves' hyperthyroidism and ophthalmopathy. Broader study findings: Ophthalmopathy was identified by the model a median about 6.8 months ahead of onset. Expanded thyroid clonotypes (above 0.001) were mostly also found in blood.

TCR beta CDR3 sequences were amplified from RNA transcripts. First-round RT-PCR with HTBI primers amplified the TCR CDR3 region. TCRdb called the multiplex PCR reads again in MiXCR, with one record for every CDR3 protein. The repertoire holds a few hundred thousand distinct CDR3 sequences, 15% to 20% seen once, with about 45% in the top ten. There are 12 residues in the CDR3. The V end was cut by 5 bases, the J end by 4 bases, with 8 bases between. CDR1 is MNHEY, CDR2 SVGEGT, per germline. The sample holds many counts of this clonotype. No antigen is known for it. Diagnosis relied on clinical symptoms, serum thyroxine and TRAb, thyroid ultrasound and orbital computed tomography. Cells are PBMCs isolated from more than 8.5 ml of fresh blood.

This chain joins TRBV6-2 or TRBV6-3 and TRBJ1-2, with D uncertain. The TCR originated in a man between 40 and 49 years old with Graves' hyperthyroidism. Sequenced material: blood. CDR3 DNA: TGTGCCAGCAGTGATGATTTCTATGGCTACACCTTC. It specifies CASSDDFYGYTF.